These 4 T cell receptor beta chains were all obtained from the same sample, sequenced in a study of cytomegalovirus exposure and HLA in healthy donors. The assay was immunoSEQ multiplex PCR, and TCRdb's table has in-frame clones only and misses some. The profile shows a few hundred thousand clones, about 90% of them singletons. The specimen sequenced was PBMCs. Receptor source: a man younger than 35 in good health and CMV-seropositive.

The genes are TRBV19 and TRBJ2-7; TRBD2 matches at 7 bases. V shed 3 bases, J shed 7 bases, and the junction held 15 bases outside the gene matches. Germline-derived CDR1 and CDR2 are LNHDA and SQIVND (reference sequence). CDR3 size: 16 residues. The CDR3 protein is CASSIMWGTTTVEQYF. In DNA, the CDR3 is TGTGCCAGTAGTATCATGTGGGGGACTACGACTGTGGAGCAGTACTTC. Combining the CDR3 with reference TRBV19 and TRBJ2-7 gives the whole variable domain DGGITQSPKYLFRKEGQNVTLSCEQNLNHDAMYWYRQDPGQGLRLIYYSQIVNDFQKGDIAEGYSVSREKKESFPLTVTSAQKNPTAFYLCASSIMWGTTTVEQYFGPGTRLTVT.

The CDR3 DNA reads as TGTGCCAGCAGTTCGAGGGACAGGGGGCGGGATGAGCAGTTCTTC. This encodes CASSSRDRGRDEQFF. The chain combines TRBV7-9 with TRBJ2-1, with TRBD1 identical over 12 bases. Looked up from germline, CDR1 is SEHNR and CDR2 is FQNEAQ (reference sequence). This CDR3 is 15 amino acids long. The V gene end was trimmed by 6 bases and the J gene end by 8 bases; junction bases not matched to a gene: 8.

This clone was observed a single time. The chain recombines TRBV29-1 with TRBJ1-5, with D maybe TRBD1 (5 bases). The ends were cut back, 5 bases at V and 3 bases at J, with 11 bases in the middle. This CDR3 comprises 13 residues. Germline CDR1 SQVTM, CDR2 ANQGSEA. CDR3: CSVRRDPNQPQHF. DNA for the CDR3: TGCAGCGTTCGTCGGGACCCCAATCAGCCCCAGCATTTT.

CDR3 sequence reads: CASSWGRDLGNTIYF. CDR3 DNA sequence: TGTGCCAGCAGCTGGGGTCGGGACCTAGGGAACACCATATATTTT. This chain links TRBV7-8 with TRBJ1-3; the D gene is possibly TRBD1 (5 bases). Germline V gives CDR1 SGHVS, CDR2 FQNEAQ. The germline V and J ends were trimmed by 4 bases and 7 bases, with 17 bases remaining between them. CDR3 length equals 15 residues.